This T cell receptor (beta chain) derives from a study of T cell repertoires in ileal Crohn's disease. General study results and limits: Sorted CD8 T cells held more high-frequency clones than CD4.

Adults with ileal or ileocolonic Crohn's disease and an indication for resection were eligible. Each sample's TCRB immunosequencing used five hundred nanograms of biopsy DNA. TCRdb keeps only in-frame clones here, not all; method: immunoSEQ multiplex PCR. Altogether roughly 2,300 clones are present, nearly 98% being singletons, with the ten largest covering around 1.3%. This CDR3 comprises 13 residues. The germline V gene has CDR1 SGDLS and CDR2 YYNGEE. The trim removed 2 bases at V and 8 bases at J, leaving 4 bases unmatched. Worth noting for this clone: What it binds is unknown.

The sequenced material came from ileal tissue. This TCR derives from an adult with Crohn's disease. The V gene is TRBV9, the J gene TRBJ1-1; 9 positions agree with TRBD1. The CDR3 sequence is CASSVGDRAEAFF. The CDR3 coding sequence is TGTGCCAGCAGCGTGGGGGACAGGGCCGAAGCTTTCTTT.